The present entry profiles one T cell receptor (beta chain) with its context. The antigen it binds to is not known. No base-level quality is on record; no much larger clone is a single base apart. Trimming removed 3 bases from V and 4 bases from J; the gene matches leave 4 bases unexplained. The CDR3, from cysteine to phenylalanine, totals 13 residues. Left in the record is the CDR3 DNA by itself, 39 bases read in frame from the first base. CDR1 and CDR2 were assigned from the germline V gene (reference sequence) as GTSNPN and SVGIG. The cohort was made up of about 670 healthy bone marrow donors. At the time of sampling, every cohort member was nominally healthy, though immune exposures that went unrecorded were likely present. The donor was CMV seropositive and belonged to the group of 250 to 350 seropositive cohort members. A peripheral blood sample was provided by each donor, and peripheral blood mononuclear cells were used for TCR beta sequencing. Genomic DNA was extracted from the blood cell samples with the Qiagen DNeasy Blood Extraction Kit.

Library construction relied on the immunoSEQ multiplex PCR assay. A mixture of 60 forward primers for TCR Vbeta segments and 13 reverse primers for TCR Jbeta segments was used in the multiplex PCR. A multiplex PCR assay on genomic DNA amplified the CDR3 region of rearranged TCR beta genes. The Illumina HiSeq System was used to sequence the amplified TCR beta libraries as 87-base-pair reads. Under the source paper's analysis protocol: In a later analysis, 77 million or so unique TCR beta chains were counted across the approximately 640 repertoires, and roughly 9.9 million of these chains were shared by at least two donors. Raw reads were error-corrected and collapsed into unique sequences with a nearest-neighbor algorithm that merged closely related sequences to remove PCR and sequencing errors. To assign V, D and J gene segments, CDR3 sequences were aligned to IMGT reference sequences. For a sequence to be retained, at least a six-nucleotide match to both a V gene segment and a J gene segment was required. Rearrangements were called productive when the CDR3 lacked stop codons and stayed in frame with V and J; all others were non-productive. Following IMGT convention, CDR3 was defined as the stretch from the second conserved V-encoded cysteine to the conserved J-encoded phenylalanine. In an earlier analysis of approximately 500 of the donors, sequences lacking an unambiguous match to a single V gene segment were excluded. In an earlier analysis of several hundred of the donors, V segments were called functional above 56.7% productive rearrangements and were called segregating when the between-donor standard deviation exceeded 5%. A statistical classification framework was developed to diagnose cytomegalovirus status using the catalog of TCR beta chain sequences. In a later analysis, V and J genes were assigned by comparing TCR nucleotide sequences against IMGT/GENE-DB human TR gene sequences. A later analysis assigned CDR3 sequences and most-parsimonious VDJ recombination scenarios with the TCRdist pipeline. In a later analysis, each TCR beta chain was defined by its CDR3 amino acid sequence together with its V-gene family, and reads without a unique V-gene family were excluded. A later analysis removed several hundred highly shared, low-generation-probability nucleotide sequences to deal with suspected cross-contamination and a sequencing artifact. For each public chain, a later analysis derived a clonal expansion index from normalized ranks of inferred template counts within each repertoire. In a later analysis, generation probabilities were computed using a VDJ recombination model fitted to out-of-frame rearrangements, and the results were checked against IGoR. In a later analysis, hypergeometric tests were used to score TCR-TCR, TCR-HLA and TCR-CMV co-occurrence, with a repertoire-size bias correction applied to TCR pairs. To estimate false discovery rates, a later analysis permuted the HLA or CMV assignments 20 times. In a later analysis, co-occurring TCRs were grouped with DBSCAN, and TCRdist sequence similarity was added when clustering was performed within HLA-allele-positive subsets. Repertoires with fewer than 30,000 or more than 120,000 public chains were left out of co-occurrence clustering, as were about five repertoires with anomalous nucleotide sharing. The table comes from immuneACCESS by way of TCRdb, which keeps in-frame sequences with V and J called. Part of the clones is missing from these tables; in studies checked, under half for an unresolved V gene and the rest for unknown reasons. V, J and clone size are those of that table, while D and trimming were read from the DNA. The sample profile shows about 170,000 clones; around 73% of them were found once. The top ten clones comprise approximately 5.6% of the sample.

These data come from a study of cytomegalovirus exposure and HLA in healthy donors (dated by TCRdb to 2016 to 2017). For context, the study as a whole: In an earlier analysis of about 560 of the donors, 250 to 350 Gb of sequence data and just under 120 million unique TCR beta sequences from about 179 million T cells were reported. About 300 gigabases of sequencing data and around 85 million unique TCR sequences made up an early release that covered approximately 700 HLA-typed donors. Of the 398 genotyped donors, over 65% fell in the genetic ancestry cluster associated with self-reported Caucasian donors. The aim of the study was to test whether cataloging public T cell receptors could identify signatures of past pathogen exposure. The study profiled the T cell repertoires of hundreds of subjects by immunosequencing and related them to cytomegalovirus serostatus. A separate validation cohort of more than 100 different subjects was used in addition to the 666-subject first cohort. To predict cytomegalovirus infection status, the study combined high-throughput TCR immunosequencing, statistical association of individual TCRs with disease status, and machine learning. To study patterns of TCR occurrence, a later analysis re-analyzed previously published TCR beta repertoires from under 750 donors and added high-resolution HLA genotyping. The later analysis used no new phenotypic data to find candidate immune exposures, relying instead on TCR beta sequences and their occurrence across donors. An earlier analysis of more than 450 of the donors used high-throughput TCR beta sequencing to judge whether each TCR beta V gene segment behaved as functional or pseudogenic. Donor age, sex, ethnicity and CMV serostatus were compiled alongside the repertoire data. In a later genetic analysis, genome-wide SNP genotypes for about 65% of the roughly 670 donors were used, and that subset was treated as a discovery cohort. Every discovery cohort repertoire had been produced on one sequencing platform. HLA typing included class I and class II loci at four-digit resolution. Typing coverage differed by locus: A, B, C, DRB1 and DQB1 were typed in about 620-640 donors, DQA1 in 500 to 550, DPA1 in 600 to 610, and DPB1 in just under 490. Four or five DR-DQ haplotypes were handled as single units for association and clustering because linkage in the cohort was strong. Among about 390 genotyped donors of the cohort, an average of roughly 240,000 unique TCR beta nucleotide sequences were sequenced per donor, roughly 20% of them non-productive. Overall study results and their limits: When HLA alleles, especially DR and DQ, strongly co-occurred, TCR associations were difficult to assign to individual alleles. The study listed 164 TCR beta chains as associated with cytomegalovirus. Because counts were too low, under 20 rarely observed V segments, including chromosome 9 orphons, were left out of the earlier analysis of 500 to 750 of the donors. The presence/absence analyses assumed that sequencing depth was roughly uniform across donors, and that assumption may not be true. In a later analysis, the rate of TCR association differed among HLA loci, with DRB1 alleles having the most associated TCRs and HLA-C alleles having the fewest. In vitro tests confirmed that three of the cytomegalovirus-associated TCR beta chains recognize cytomegalovirus antigens. A cluster of highly shared sequence variants was judged likely to be a technical artifact of the sequencing pipeline. Broadly in line with IMGT annotations, most TCR beta V segments showed up in productive rearrangements about 87% or about 30% of the time in an earlier analysis of 450 to 750 of the donors. Because HLA typing was unavailable for some donors at each locus, only the typed subset was used in association tests. This cohort had only TCR beta chains sequenced, and the lack of alpha or paired-chain data limited which features could be detected. According to a later genetic analysis, donors in an Asian-associated ancestry cluster had fewer N-insertions in productive TCRs than the approximately 670-donor mean. A later analysis reported that several top co-occurrence clusters appeared linked to parvovirus B19, influenza, CMV and Epstein-Barr virus. The classifier was reported to diagnose cytomegalovirus status with high specificity and sensitivity in both the original cohort and the validation cohort. According to the authors, the approach could potentially be generalized to other disease states and immunological phenotypes. For the cohort, immune exposure information was limited to CMV serostatus. A later analysis found that HLA-associated TCR beta chains were more clonally expanded and had lower generation probabilities than equally common non-associated chains. While some public TCRs were present in many individuals, most TCR sequences turned up only very rarely across donors. A further reported finding was that TCR beta sequences accurately predicted the HLA-A and HLA-B alleles for most subjects in the first cohort. An association between a missense DCLRE1C variant and V-gene and J-gene trimming of TCR beta chains was found in a later genetic analysis and replicated in an independent cohort. Linkage disequilibrium might explain the correlated functional status among segregating V segments, but an unknown experimental factor could not be ruled out. A later analysis found that most CMV-associated TCR beta chains appeared HLA-restricted, with HLA associations seemingly driven largely by CMV exposure. Because the 87-base-pair reads could not distinguish some IMGT-functional V segments, including TRBV6-2 and TRBV6-3, those segments were excluded. A later analysis associated 15,000 to 20,000 TCR beta sequences with specific HLA alleles at a false discovery rate of 0.05.

The V and J genes are TRBV30 and TRBJ2-3; 7 bases in the middle match TRBD2. This receptor was taken from a woman in her late teens or twenties in good health and CMV-seropositive. Sequencing was performed on PBMCs. The CDR3 protein: CAWSGRRADTQYF. In nucleotide form, the sequence is TGTGCCTGGAGCGGGAGGAGAGCAGATACGCAGTATTTT.